This T cell receptor beta chain is drawn from a study of cytomegalovirus exposure and HLA in healthy donors. Overall study results and limits: TRBV6-2, TRBV6-3 and some other V segments were excluded as indistinguishable. Most subjects' HLA-A and HLA-B alleles were reportedly predicted from TCR beta sequences. Later analysis showed most CMV-associated TCR beta chains appearing HLA-restricted. A later examination showed that TCR association rates differed by HLA locus, with DRB1 most and HLA-C fewest.

Note on this clone: What it recognizes is unknown.

The PCR employed 60 Vbeta primers together with 13 Jbeta primers. The protocol was immunoSEQ multiplex PCR, while the TCRdb copy is restricted to in-frame clones and leaves out a portion. The repertoire consists of more than 150,000 clones, with 79% occurring once and the leading ten covering approximately 1.5%. The J segment lost 3 bases and the V segment lost 3 bases, leaving 19 bases of the junction unmatched. Germline V gene data show CDR1 as LGHNA and CDR2 as YSLEER. The CDR3 sequence is 20 residues long. The source material was PBMCs. The chain has TRBV4-3 and TRBJ2-1; 8 positions match TRBD1. The clonotype was recovered from a girl between 5 and 17 years old in good health and CMV-seropositive. The DNA of the CDR3 is TGCGCCAGCAGCCAGTCGGGACAGGTCCAAAATAGGCGATACTACAATGAGCAGTTCTTC. Its protein product is CASSQSGQVQNRRYYNEQFF.